The 20 T cell receptor beta chains below were found in one sample sequenced in a study of shared clonotypes between healthy human individuals. Using immunoSEQ multiplex PCR, the repertoire was profiled, and TCRdb retains in-frame clones only, with some absent. There are some 2 million clones in the sample; roughly 94% occur only once, and around 1.1% lies in the top ten. CD45RO-negative, CCR7-selected cells formed the naive CD8 fraction, which excluded terminally differentiated effector memory CD45RA+ cells. Sequenced material: naive CD8+ T cells sorted from blood. The source of these receptors is a man aged 18 to 29 in good health.

In the case of this clone: Within the sample, other DNA sequences also encode this same CDR3. The chain carries TRBV7-9 and TRBJ2-7, with 10 bases that match TRBD1. This CDR3 region has 14 residues. J lost 4 bases, V lost 5 bases, and 5 bases had no gene match. Germline V gene lookup returns CDR1 SEHNR and CDR2 FQNEAQ (reference sequence). For the CDR3, the DNA is TGTGCCAGCAGCGCCCGGGACAGGGGTTACGAGCAGTACTTC. This codes for CASSARDRGYEQYF.

The CDR3 here is CASSLVGEQSEQYF. The CDR3 DNA follows: TGTGCCAGCAGCTTAGTGGGAGAACAGAGCGAGCAGTACTTC. The gene calls are TRBV11-2 and TRBJ2-7, with D perhaps matching TRBD2 (5 bases). CDR1 and CDR2 (germline): SGHAT, FQNNGV. This CDR3 region has 14 residues. V dropped 1 base and J dropped 6 bases, with 13 bases sitting between them.

This chain connects TRBV6-1 to TRBJ2-7; no clear D. V lost 3 bases and J 1 base, leaving 7 bases between the germline ends. CDR1 is MNHNS and CDR2 is SASEGT in the germline V gene. The CDR3 length is 13 residues. CDR3 bases: TGTGCCAGCAGTGATAGGGTTTCCTACGAGCAGTACTTC. This translates into CASSDRVSYEQYF.

The V and J genes are TRBV1 and TRBJ2-1; TRBD2 is the table's D call, not checked against the DNA. TRBV1 is designated a pseudogene. CDR3 length equals 15 residues. The CDR3 sequence is CTSSHASGKYNEQFF. CDR3 coding DNA: TGCACCAGCAGTCATGCTAGCGGGAAATACAATGAGCAGTTCTTC.

The chain is built from TRBV29-1 and TRBJ2-1, with 7 positions matching TRBD2. V lost 6 bases and J lost 8; bases outside the gene matches: 7. The CDR3 is 12 residues long. Looked up from germline, CDR1 is SQVTM and CDR2 is ANQGSEA. CDR3 residues: CSVGGLGDEQFF. The CDR3 DNA sequence: TGCAGCGTCGGGGGGTTAGGAGATGAGCAGTTCTTC.

The V and J genes are TRBV6-1 and TRBJ2-7, with 10 bases matching TRBD2. This CDR3 contains 15 residues. Germline CDR1 MNHNS, CDR2 SASEGT. J lost 3 bases, V lost 4 bases, and 6 bases had no gene match. The CDR3 region is CASSGSASGSYEQYF. CDR3 nucleotides: TGTGCCAGCAGTGGGTCGGCTAGCGGGAGCTACGAGCAGTACTTC.

This chain joins TRBV7-9 and TRBJ1-5; D call uncertain. The V end was cut by 5 bases, the J end by 7 bases, with 9 bases between. Per the germline V gene, CDR1 is SEHNR and CDR2 is FQNEAQ (reference sequence). CDR3 size: 12 residues. This CDR3 reads CASSRLGQPQHF. CDR3 bases: TGTGCCAGCAGCCGCCTTGGGCAGCCCCAGCATTTT. Full variable domain (remainder filled in from reference TRBV7-9 and TRBJ1-5): DTGVSQNPRHKITKRGQNVTFRCDPISEHNRLYWYRQTLGQGPEFLTYFQNEAQLEKSRLLSDRFSAERPKGSFSTLEIQRTEQGDSAMYLCASSRLGQPQHFGDGTRLSIL.

J is TRBJ2-7 and V is TRBV2; D is undetermined. The CDR3 loop spans 13 amino acids. The V gene lost 4 bases and the J gene lost 4 bases, with 11 bases spanning the gap. The germline V gene has CDR1 SNHLY and CDR2 FYNNEI. The CDR3 loop is CASSVGVGYEQYF. DNA for the CDR3: TGTGCCAGCAGTGTCGGTGTGGGGTACGAGCAGTACTTC.

The CDR3 nucleotides read TGCGCCAGCAGCCAACAGGACAGCACAGATACGCAGTATTTT. It specifies CASSQQDSTDTQYF. V gene TRBV4-1 combines with J gene TRBJ2-3; D remains unclear. The V gene's germline CDR1 is MGHRA and CDR2 YSYEKL. Trimming cost V 2 bases and J 0 bases, with 6 bases left between them. CDR3 length equals 14 residues.

As to this clone: The sample contains more than one DNA sequence encoding this CDR3. The chain couples TRBV4-1 to TRBJ2-7, with 10 positions matching TRBD2. V dropped 1 base and J dropped 2; count of bases not matched to a gene: 2. Germline lookup yields CDR1 MGHRA and CDR2 YSYEKL. The CDR3 is 15 amino acids. CDR3 sequence reads: CASSQVLAGAYEQYF. As DNA, the CDR3 is TGCGCCAGCAGCCAAGTTCTAGCGGGAGCCTACGAGCAGTACTTC.

J is TRBJ2-5 and V is TRBV7-8, with 7 bases aligning to TRBD1. V was pared by 1 base and J by 5 bases, with 1 base of the junction left unmatched. CDR3 length: 13 residues. Germline V CDR1 and CDR2: SGHVS, FQNEAQ. CDR3 DNA: TGTGCCAGCAGCTTAGAACAGGGGGAGACCCAGTACTTC. Its translation is CASSLEQGETQYF.

The chain is built from TRBV2 and TRBJ2-3; D is unresolved. The germline gives CDR1 SNHLY, CDR2 FYNNEI. CDR3 length equals 15 residues. The germline V and J ends were trimmed by 2 bases and 0 bases, with 9 bases remaining between them. This chain's CDR3 is CASSEQVLSTDTQYF. DNA for the CDR3: TGTGCCAGCAGTGAACAGGTATTAAGCACAGATACGCAGTATTTT. Together with reference TRBV2 and TRBJ2-3, the CDR3 gives the full variable domain: EPEVTQTPSHQVTQMGQEVILRCVPISNHLYFYWYRQILGQKVEFLVSFYNNEISEKSEIFDDQFSVERPDGSNFTLKIRSTKLEDSAMYFCASSEQVLSTDTQYFGPGTRLTVL.

In DNA form, the CDR3 reads TGTGCCAGCAGAGAAAGAGGGACTACTGAAGCTTTCTTT. Encoded protein: CASRERGTTEAFF. The chain recombines TRBV2 with TRBJ1-1; D is possibly TRBD1 (5 bases). Trimming pared 6 bases from V and 5 bases from J, leaving 13 bases between. CDR3 length equals 13 residues. Germline-derived CDR1 and CDR2 are SNHLY and FYNNEI.

This clone was picked up one time. V gene TRBV7-2 combines with J gene TRBJ1-3; D gene unclear. This CDR3 contains 14 residues. Deletions cut 2 bases from V and 0 bases from J, with 5 bases between. Germline V gene lookup returns CDR1 SGHTA and CDR2 FQGNSA. DNA for the CDR3: TGTGCCAGCAGCTTATACATCTCTGGAAACACCATATATTTT. Protein product: CASSLYISGNTIYF.

The chain couples TRBV7-9 to TRBJ1-1; possibly TRBD1 for D (5 bases). The V and J ends lost 3 bases and 3 bases respectively, with 11 bases between them. The CDR3 is 14 residues long. Germline assignment: CDR1 SEHNR and CDR2 FQNEAQ (reference sequence). Written as DNA, the CDR3 is TGTGCCAGCAGCTTGGACATCGGTTACACTGAAGCTTTCTTT. This encodes CASSLDIGYTEAFF.

V gene TRBV10-2 combines with J gene TRBJ2-3; 10 bases fit TRBD2. V shed 3 bases, J shed 4 bases, and the junction held 10 bases outside the gene matches. CDR1 WSHSY and CDR2 SAAADI come from the germline V gene. The CDR3 totals 17 residues. CDR3 coding DNA: TGCGCCAGCAGTGATCCGTCTAGCGGGAGCGTTCCAGATACGCAGTATTTT. The encoded protein is CASSDPSSGSVPDTQYF.

The rearrangement joins TRBV29-1 to TRBJ2-7; D is perhaps TRBD1 (7 bases). V was trimmed by 0 bases and J by 7 bases, leaving 19 bases between them. This CDR3 region has 15 residues. Per germline, CDR1 SQVTM and CDR2 ANQGSEA. The CDR3 DNA sequence: TGCAGCGTTGAAGATAGGCAGGGGGGACTGGGGGAGCAGTACTTC. This codes for CSVEDRQGGLGEQYF.

On this clone: Other DNA sequences in this sample translate to the same CDR3. The chain carries TRBV4-3 and TRBJ2-5; 10 nucleotides match TRBD2. V was clipped by 4 bases and J by 2 bases; unmatched bases: 4. The length of the CDR3 is 15 residues. CDR1 LGHNA and CDR2 YSLEER come from the germline V gene. The CDR3 protein is CASSRLLAGQETQYF. CDR3 DNA: TGCGCCAGCAGCCGCCTACTAGCGGGACAAGAGACCCAGTACTTC.

The genes are TRBV9 and TRBJ1-2; possibly TRBD1 for D (5 bases). Germline V gene sequence: CDR1 SGDLS, CDR2 YYNGEE. V was clipped by 0 bases and J by 3 bases, with 15 bases between them. This CDR3 is built from 16 residues. The CDR3 loop is CASSVGPTVSDYGYTF. The CDR3, as DNA: TGTGCCAGCAGCGTAGGCCCGACAGTTTCGGACTATGGCTACACCTTC.

The V call is TRBV6-5, the J call TRBJ1-5, with D unclear. The CDR3 is made up of 14 amino acids. The germline V gene encodes CDR1 MNHEY and CDR2 SVGAGI. V lost 5 bases and J lost 3, with 11 bases in between. The CDR3 loop reads CASSHLALNQPQHF. The CDR3 coding sequence is TGTGCCAGCAGTCACCTCGCCCTCAATCAGCCCCAGCATTTT.